This TCR beta chain was captured in a study of blood T cell repertoires in COVID-19. Whole-study context: From the United States, Italy and Spain came samples of acute and convalescent COVID-19.

How the authors handled the data: Amplifying reference gene primers gave estimates of nucleated cell counts. The protocol was immunoSEQ multiplex PCR, while the TCRdb copy is restricted to in-frame clones and leaves out a portion. V, J and clone size derive from that table, while D and trimming were established from the DNA sequence. Among about 150,000 clones, 75% to 85% were seen once, and the ten largest hold about 7.8%. CDR3 length: 14 residues. The clonotype comes from a woman in her fifties or sixties in a cohort sampled during active or convalescent COVID-19. The gene calls are TRBV21-1 and TRBJ2-7; the tabulated D call, TRBD1, remains unverified against the DNA. TRBV21-1 is reported as a pseudogene. The sequenced material came from peripheral blood. The CDR3 region has the DNA TGTGCCAGCAGTCGGGGACAAATCTCCTACGAGCAGTACTTC. Amino acids: CASSRGQISYEQYF.